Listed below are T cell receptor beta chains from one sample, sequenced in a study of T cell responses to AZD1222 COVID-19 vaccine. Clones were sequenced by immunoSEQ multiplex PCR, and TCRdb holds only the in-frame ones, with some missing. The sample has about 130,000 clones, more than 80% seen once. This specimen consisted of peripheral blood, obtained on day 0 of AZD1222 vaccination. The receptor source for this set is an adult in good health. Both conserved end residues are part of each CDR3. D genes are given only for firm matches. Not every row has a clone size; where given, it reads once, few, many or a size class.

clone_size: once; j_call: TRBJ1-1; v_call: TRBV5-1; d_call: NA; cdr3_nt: TGCGCCAGCAGCTCCCCCCCACAGATTGAAGCTTTCTTT; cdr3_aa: CASSSPPQIEAFF
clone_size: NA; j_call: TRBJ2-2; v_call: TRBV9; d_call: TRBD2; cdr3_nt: TGTGCCAGCACTAGGACTAGCGGGAGCGCCGGGGAGCTGTTTTTT; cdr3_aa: CASTRTSGSAGELFF
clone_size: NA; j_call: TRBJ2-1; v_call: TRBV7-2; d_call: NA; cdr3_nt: TGTGCCAGCAGCTTAGTCGGGGGTCAGAGTGGGGAGCAGTTCTTC; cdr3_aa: CASSLVGGQSGEQFF
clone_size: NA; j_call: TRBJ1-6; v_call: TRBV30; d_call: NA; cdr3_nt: TGTGCCTGGAGTGTAGGGGGGTCTAATTCACCCCTCCACTTT; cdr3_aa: CAWSVGGSNSPLHF
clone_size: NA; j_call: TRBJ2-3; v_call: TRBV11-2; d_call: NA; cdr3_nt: TGTGCCAGCAGCCTCGACAGAATAACAGATACGCAGTATTTT; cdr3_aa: CASSLDRITDTQYF
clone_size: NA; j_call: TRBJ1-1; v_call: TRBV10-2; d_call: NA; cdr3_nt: TGCGCCAGCACCCCGCGGGGACCAATGAACACTGAAGCTTTCTTT; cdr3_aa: CASTPRGPMNTEAFF
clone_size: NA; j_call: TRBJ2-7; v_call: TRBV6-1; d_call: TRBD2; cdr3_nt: TGTGCCAGCAGTGAAGCGCTTCTAGCGGGAGTTCTACGGGAGCAGTACTTC; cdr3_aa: CASSEALLAGVLREQYF
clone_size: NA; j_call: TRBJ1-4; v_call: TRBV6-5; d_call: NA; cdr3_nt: TGTGCCAGCAGTCGTCGGGGAGCCGGGGAAAAACTGTTTTTT; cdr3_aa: CASSRRGAGEKLFF
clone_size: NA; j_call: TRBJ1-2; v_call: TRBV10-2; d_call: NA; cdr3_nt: TGCGCCAGCAGTGGGGAGGCGTATGGCTACACCTTC; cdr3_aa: CASSGEAYGYTF
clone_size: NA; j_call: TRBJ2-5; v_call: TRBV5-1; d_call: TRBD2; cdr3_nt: TGCGCCAGCGGGACTACCCAAGAGACCCAGTACTTC; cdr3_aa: CASGTTQETQYF